What follows are 7 T cell receptor beta chains derived from one specimen sequenced in a study of blood T cell repertoires in COVID-19. The data were produced by immunoSEQ multiplex PCR, yet TCRdb's version contains in-frame clones alone and is incomplete. The sample yields about 150,000 clones, approximately 83% seen once. The sequenced material came from peripheral blood. The receptors come from a woman aged 55-70 years with COVID-19, enrolled during active disease.

The chain couples TRBV15 to TRBJ1-4; a possible D gene is TRBD1 (6 bases). The CDR3 covers 17 residues. The V gene lost 3 bases and the J gene lost 0 bases, with 14 bases spanning the gap. Germline CDR1 and CDR2: LNHNV and YYDKDF (reference sequence). CDR3 protein: CATSSKGQPATNEKLFF. The CDR3 nucleotides read TGTGCCACCAGCAGTAAGGGACAACCTGCAACTAATGAAAAACTGTTTTTT.

The CDR3 coding sequence is TGTGCCAGCAGCCCCAGCGGGGGGGCCGGAGATACGCAGTATTTT. Protein sequence: CASSPSGGAGDTQYF. The chain couples TRBV7-9 to TRBJ2-3; 10 bases match TRBD2. Germline V gives CDR1 SEHNR, CDR2 FQNEAQ (reference sequence). This CDR3 region has 15 residues. The V gene end was trimmed by 5 bases and the J gene end by 5 bases; junction bases not matched to a gene: 7.

The chain uses TRBV19 and TRBJ1-5; 9 nucleotides align to TRBD1. The CDR3 spans 14 residues. Germline CDR1 and CDR2: LNHDA and SQIVND (reference sequence). V shed 6 bases and J 5 bases; nucleotides not matched to a gene: 5. DNA of the CDR3: TGTGCCAGTAGCGCCACAGGGGGCCATCAGCCCCAGCATTTT. Residues: CASSATGGHQPQHF.

This rearrangement joins TRBV9 to TRBJ1-5; D is undetermined. Trimming shortened V by 0 bases and J by 5 bases, and 6 bases separated the two germline ends. CDR3 length equals 13 residues. Germline V CDR1 and CDR2: SGDLS, YYNGEE. CDR3 residues: CASSVERDQPQHF. The CDR3 DNA follows: TGTGCCAGCAGCGTAGAGCGGGATCAGCCCCAGCATTTT.

The gene calls are TRBV6-5 and TRBJ2-7; D remains ambiguous. The CDR3 consists of 13 residues. Germline V lookup: CDR1 MNHEY, CDR2 SVGAGI. The V and J ends lost 6 bases and 2 bases respectively, with 11 bases between them. This chain's CDR3 is CASSSYIAYEQYF. CDR3 sequence (DNA): TGTGCCAGCAGCTCCTATATAGCCTACGAGCAGTACTTC.

V usage is TRBV3-1 (or the pseudogene TRBV3-2) and J usage is TRBJ1-2; D is unresolved. This CDR3 is 16 amino acids long. The germline V gene has CDR1 LGHDT and CDR2 YNNKEL (reference sequence). Deletions cut 7 bases from V and 0 bases from J, with 18 bases between. This CDR3 is CASTSTAGSANYGYTF. As DNA, the CDR3 is TGTGCCAGCACCTCAACCGCCGGTTCTGCTAACTATGGCTACACCTTC.

The genes are TRBV19 and TRBJ1-3; D is undetermined. Germline V CDR1 and CDR2: LNHDA, SQIVND (reference sequence). This CDR3 has 15 residues. V was clipped by 0 bases and J by 1 base, with 7 bases between them. CDR3 sequence: CASSIESSSGNTIYF. In nucleotides, the CDR3 is TGTGCCAGTAGTATAGAGTCTTCTTCTGGAAACACCATATATTTT.